Presented here are 19 T cell receptor beta chains from one specimen sequenced in a study of T cell responses to AZD1222 COVID-19 vaccine. TCRdb's table, derived via immunoSEQ multiplex PCR, lists solely in-frame clones and lacks some. The table lists roughly 140,000 clones, about 92% of them singletons. Sample: peripheral blood, taken on day 0 of AZD1222 vaccination. The receptors were sampled from an adult in good health.

This chain links TRBV18 with TRBJ2-2; D remains ambiguous. CDR3 length: 14 amino acids. Trimming took 2 bases from V and 5 from J, leaving 9 bases between them. Germline-derived CDR1 and CDR2 are KGHSH and LQKENI. CDR3 in amino acids: CASSPVLETGELFF. As DNA, the CDR3 is TGTGCCAGCTCACCAGTTTTAGAGACCGGGGAGCTGTTTTTT.

The V and J genes are TRBV19 and TRBJ1-1, with no clear D. This CDR3 region has 11 residues. The germline V and J ends were trimmed by 7 bases and 1 base, with 4 bases remaining between them. Germline CDR1 is LNHDA and CDR2 is SQIVND (reference sequence). In DNA, the CDR3 is TGTGCCAGTACAGAGAACACTGAAGCTTTCTTT. Protein product: CASTENTEAFF.

V gene TRBV3-1 (or the pseudogene TRBV3-2) combines with J gene TRBJ2-2; 10 nucleotides line up with TRBD2. CDR1 is LGHDT, CDR2 YNNKEL, per germline (reference sequence). V lost 6 bases to trimming and J lost 7 bases; unmatched junction nucleotides: 17. The CDR3 totals 18 residues. CDR3 amino acids: CASRPSEREGLSGGELFF. For the CDR3, the DNA is TGTGCCAGCAGACCCTCCGAGCGGGAGGGCCTTAGTGGCGGGGAGCTGTTTTTT.

CDR3 coding DNA: TGTGCCAGCAGCCCATCGTACGAGCAGTTCTTC. It specifies CASSPSYEQFF. The V call is TRBV6-5, the J call TRBJ2-1; D remains unclear. Per germline, CDR1 MNHEY and CDR2 SVGAGI. V lost 6 bases and J lost 10, with 10 bases in between. This CDR3 is 11 amino acids long.

The V and J genes are TRBV19 and TRBJ2-2; D is unresolved. Deletions cut 5 bases from V and 6 bases from J, with 16 bases between. The CDR3 covers 15 residues. CDR1 is LNHDA and CDR2 is SQIVND in the germline V gene (reference sequence). CDR3 in DNA: TGTGCCAGTAGTCCTATAGGTCAGGCCCCCGGGGAGCTGTTTTTT. Its translation: CASSPIGQAPGELFF.

V is TRBV30 and J is TRBJ1-1; no firm D call. Trimming removed 0 bases from V and 0 bases from J, with 5 bases in between. CDR1 and CDR2 from the germline V gene are GTSNPN and SVGIG (reference sequence). This CDR3 spans 13 amino acids. CDR3 residues: CAWSVMVNTEAFF. CDR3 coding DNA: TGTGCCTGGAGTGTTATGGTGAACACTGAAGCTTTCTTT.

The chain uses TRBV6-5 and TRBJ1-2; 9 nucleotides match TRBD1. This CDR3 contains 15 residues. Unmatched junction bases numbered 9, after V lost 5 bases and J lost 5 bases. Germline V gives CDR1 MNHEY, CDR2 SVGAGI. The CDR3 coding sequence is TGTGCCAGCAGTCCCACAGGGGGCCGAACTTATGGCTACACCTTC. Its protein product is CASSPTGGRTYGYTF.

The rearrangement links TRBV9 to TRBJ2-5, with TRBD1 identical over 7 bases. The CDR3 extends over 14 amino acids. Trimming removed 4 bases from V and 3 bases from J; junction bases left unmatched: 6. Germline values: CDR1 SGDLS, CDR2 YYNGEE. The CDR3 loop is CASSPQGVEETQYF. In nucleotides, the CDR3 is TGTGCCAGCAGCCCTCAGGGGGTCGAAGAGACCCAGTACTTC.

V usage is TRBV2 and J usage is TRBJ2-3; 8 nucleotides align to TRBD1. Germline values: CDR1 SNHLY, CDR2 FYNNEI. J was trimmed by 0 bases and V by 2 bases; bases with no gene match: 4. The CDR3 sequence is 16 residues long. The CDR3 region is CASSEWTGISTDTQYF. The CDR3 DNA reads as TGTGCCAGCAGTGAATGGACAGGGATTAGCACAGATACGCAGTATTTT.

This chain joins TRBV5-1 and TRBJ2-3; 7 bases agree with TRBD1. This CDR3 is 16 amino acids long. The V and J ends lost 4 bases and 2 bases, in that order; junction bases with no gene match: 10. The V gene's germline CDR1 is SGHRS and CDR2 YFSETQ. The CDR3 sequence is CASSTGLKGATDTQYF. CDR3 DNA: TGCGCCAGCAGCACCGGACTCAAGGGGGCCACAGATACGCAGTATTTT.

The gene calls are TRBV28 and TRBJ1-2; D remains ambiguous. With 4 bases removed from V and 7 bases from J, the gap between germline ends came to 10 bases. The CDR3 totals 12 residues. Germline V gene lookup returns CDR1 MDHEN and CDR2 SYDVKM. CDR3 residues: CASSSAAGGYTF. Here the CDR3 DNA reads TGTGCCAGCAGTTCGGCAGCAGGTGGCTACACCTTC.

The chain recombines TRBV4-1 with TRBJ1-2, with D hard to call. V shed 1 base and J shed 0 bases, with 12 bases lying between them. CDR1 is MGHRA and CDR2 is YSYEKL in the germline V gene. This CDR3 is built from 16 residues. The CDR3 bases are TGCGCCAGCAGCCAAGGCTTTGGGAGGACTAACTATGGCTACACCTTC. Translation gives CASSQGFGRTNYGYTF.

This chain uses TRBV4-1 with TRBJ1-2; 8 nucleotides line up with TRBD1. J was trimmed by 5 bases and V by 1 base; bases with no gene match: 9. CDR3 length: 16 residues. Germline CDR1 reads MGHRA; CDR2 reads YSYEKL. In DNA form, the CDR3 reads TGCGCCAGCAGCCAAGTAATCGGACAGGGCGTATATGGCTACACCTTC. The encoded protein is CASSQVIGQGVYGYTF.

This clone was seen just once. V gene TRBV10-3 combines with J gene TRBJ2-4, with 8 nucleotides matching TRBD1. The CDR3 is made up of 18 amino acids. The trim removed 3 bases at V and 3 bases at J, leaving 13 bases unmatched. Per germline, CDR1 ENHRY and CDR2 SYGVKD. CDR3 in amino acids: CAISDTVGTGEVKNIQYF. CDR3 DNA sequence: TGTGCCATCAGTGACACCGTCGGGACAGGTGAAGTCAAAAACATTCAGTACTTC.

V gene TRBV7-2 combines with J gene TRBJ2-5, with D perhaps TRBD1 (6 bases). V was cut by 4 bases and J by 7 bases, with 19 bases left in between. This CDR3 comprises 15 residues. Germline lookup yields CDR1 SGHTA and CDR2 FQGNSA. The CDR3 loop is CASSSRSGSRGTQYF. The CDR3 DNA reads TGTGCCAGCAGCTCGAGAAGCGGATCCAGGGGGACCCAGTACTTC.

The chain has TRBV7-2 and TRBJ1-1; no reliable D call. The CDR3 has 14 residues. Germline V gene data show CDR1 as SGHTA and CDR2 as FQGNSA. V was cut by 1 base and J by 2 bases, with 8 bases left in between. Here the CDR3 DNA reads TGTGCCAGCAGCTTAGTCGCAGACAACACTGAAGCTTTCTTT. This sequence encodes CASSLVADNTEAFF.

The rearrangement links TRBV9 to TRBJ2-7; TRBD2 aligns across 7 bases. Germline V CDR1 and CDR2: SGDLS, YYNGEE. This CDR3 spans 15 amino acids. With V trimmed by 2 bases and J by 0 bases, 5 bases remained unmatched. In nucleotides, the CDR3 is TGTGCCAGCAGCGTGGGAGGGTCCGGCTCCTACGAGCAGTACTTC. Encoded protein: CASSVGGSGSYEQYF.

The J gene is TRBJ1-2, the V gene TRBV5-1, with 10 bases that match TRBD1. V dropped 0 bases and J dropped 6; count of bases not matched to a gene: 8. Germline V gene lookup returns CDR1 SGHRS and CDR2 YFSETQ. CDR3 length equals 16 residues. CDR3 sequence (DNA): TGCGCCAGCAGCTTGGTTAAGACAGGGGGCACAGATGGCTACACCTTC. Residues: CASSLVKTGGTDGYTF.

The chain uses TRBV4-1 and TRBJ1-5; D call uncertain. In germline, CDR1 is MGHRA, CDR2 YSYEKL. The CDR3 sequence is 13 residues long. Trimming took off 2 bases at V and 5 bases at J, with 7 bases between the two ends. In DNA form, the CDR3 reads TGCGCCAGCAGCCAACAGGCCTATCAGCCCCAGCATTTT. Protein product: CASSQQAYQPQHF.